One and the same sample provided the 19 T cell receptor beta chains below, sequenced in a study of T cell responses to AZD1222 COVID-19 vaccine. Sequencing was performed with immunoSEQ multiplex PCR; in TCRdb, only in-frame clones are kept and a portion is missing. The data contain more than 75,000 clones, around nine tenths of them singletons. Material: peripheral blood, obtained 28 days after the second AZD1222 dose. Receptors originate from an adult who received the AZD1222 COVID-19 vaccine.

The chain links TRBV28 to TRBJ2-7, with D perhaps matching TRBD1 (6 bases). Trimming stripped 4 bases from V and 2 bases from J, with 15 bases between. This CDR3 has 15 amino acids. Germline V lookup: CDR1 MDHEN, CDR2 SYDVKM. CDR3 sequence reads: CASSSQGTPPYEQYF. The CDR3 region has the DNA TGTGCCAGCAGTTCCCAAGGGACACCCCCCTACGAGCAGTACTTC.

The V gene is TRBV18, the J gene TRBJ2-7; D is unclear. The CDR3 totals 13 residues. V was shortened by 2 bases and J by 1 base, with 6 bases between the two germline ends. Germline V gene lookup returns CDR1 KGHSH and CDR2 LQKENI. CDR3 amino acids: CASSPWDSYEQYF. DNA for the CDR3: TGTGCCAGCTCACCATGGGATTCCTACGAGCAGTACTTC.

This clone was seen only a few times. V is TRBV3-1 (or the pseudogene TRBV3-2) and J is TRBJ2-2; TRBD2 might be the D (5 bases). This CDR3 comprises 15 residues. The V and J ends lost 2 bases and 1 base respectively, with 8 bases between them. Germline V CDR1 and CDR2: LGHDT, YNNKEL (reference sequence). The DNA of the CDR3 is TGTGCCAGCAGCCAACAGCGGATGAACACCGGGGAGCTGTTTTTT. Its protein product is CASSQQRMNTGELFF.

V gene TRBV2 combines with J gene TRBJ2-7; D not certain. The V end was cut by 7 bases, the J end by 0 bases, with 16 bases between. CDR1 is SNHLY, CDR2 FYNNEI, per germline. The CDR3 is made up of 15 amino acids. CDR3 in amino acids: CASKLDVFNSYEQYF. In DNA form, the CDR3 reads TGTGCCAGCAAGTTGGACGTTTTTAACTCCTACGAGCAGTACTTC.

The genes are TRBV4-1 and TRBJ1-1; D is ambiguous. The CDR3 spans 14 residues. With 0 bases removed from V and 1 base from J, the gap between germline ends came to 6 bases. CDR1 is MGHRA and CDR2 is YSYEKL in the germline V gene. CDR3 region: CASSQDPENTEAFF. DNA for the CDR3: TGCGCCAGCAGCCAAGATCCCGAGAACACTGAAGCTTTCTTT.

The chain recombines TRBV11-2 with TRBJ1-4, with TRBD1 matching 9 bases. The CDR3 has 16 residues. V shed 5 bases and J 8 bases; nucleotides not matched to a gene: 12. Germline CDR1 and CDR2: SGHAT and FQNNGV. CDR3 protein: CASSRSPGTGKEKLFF. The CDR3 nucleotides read TGTGCCAGCAGCCGGAGCCCCGGGACAGGGAAAGAAAAACTGTTTTTT. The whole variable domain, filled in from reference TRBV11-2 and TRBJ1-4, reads EAGVAQSPRYKIIEKRQSVAFWCNPISGHATLYWYQQILGQGPKLLIQFQNNGVVDDSQLPKDRFSAERLKGVDSTLKIQPAKLEDSAVYLCASSRSPGTGKEKLFFGSGTQLSVL.

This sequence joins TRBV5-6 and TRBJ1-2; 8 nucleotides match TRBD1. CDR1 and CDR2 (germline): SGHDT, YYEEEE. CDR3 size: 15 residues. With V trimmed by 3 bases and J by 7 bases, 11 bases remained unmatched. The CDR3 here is CASSYYLEGQGGYTF. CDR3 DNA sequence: TGTGCCAGCAGCTATTACTTAGAAGGACAGGGTGGCTACACCTTC.

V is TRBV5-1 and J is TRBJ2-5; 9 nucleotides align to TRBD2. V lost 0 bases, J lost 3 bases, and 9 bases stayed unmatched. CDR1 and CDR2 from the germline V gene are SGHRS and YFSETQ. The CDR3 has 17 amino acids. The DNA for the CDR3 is TGCGCCAGCAGCTTGGTAAGAAGCGGGAGGACTAAAGAGACCCAGTACTTC. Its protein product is CASSLVRSGRTKETQYF.

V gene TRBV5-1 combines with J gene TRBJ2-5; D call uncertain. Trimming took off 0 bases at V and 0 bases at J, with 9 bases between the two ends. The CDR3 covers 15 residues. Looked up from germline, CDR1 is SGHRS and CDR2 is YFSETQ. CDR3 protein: CASSLVDGYQETQYF. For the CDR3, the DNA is TGCGCCAGCAGCTTGGTTGACGGCTACCAAGAGACCCAGTACTTC. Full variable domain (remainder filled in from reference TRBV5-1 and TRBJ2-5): KAGVTQTPRYLIKTRGQQVTLSCSPISGHRSVSWYQQTPGQGLQFLFEYFSETQRNKGNFPGRFSGRQFSNSRSEMNVSTLELGDSALYLCASSLVDGYQETQYFGPGTRLLVL.

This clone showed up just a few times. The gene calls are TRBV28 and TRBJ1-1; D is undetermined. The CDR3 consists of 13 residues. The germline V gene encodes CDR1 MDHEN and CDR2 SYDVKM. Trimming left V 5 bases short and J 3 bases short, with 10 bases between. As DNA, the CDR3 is TGTGCCAGCAGTGAACAGCGACACACTGAAGCTTTCTTT. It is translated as CASSEQRHTEAFF.

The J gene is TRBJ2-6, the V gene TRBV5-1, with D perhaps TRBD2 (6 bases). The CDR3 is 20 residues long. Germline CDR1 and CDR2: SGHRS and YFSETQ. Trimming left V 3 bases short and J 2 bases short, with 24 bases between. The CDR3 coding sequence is TGCGCCAGCAGCTCCCTCCCACGAGCGGGTGTCCGGACTGGGGCCAACGTCCTGACTTTC. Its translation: CASSSLPRAGVRTGANVLTF.

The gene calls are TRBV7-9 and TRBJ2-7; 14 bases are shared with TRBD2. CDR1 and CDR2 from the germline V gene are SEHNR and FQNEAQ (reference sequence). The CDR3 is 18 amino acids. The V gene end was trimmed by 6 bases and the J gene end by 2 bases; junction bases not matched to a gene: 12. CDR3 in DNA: TGTGCCAGCAGGCCCGGGACTAGCGGGAGAGAATTGGCCTACGAGCAGTACTTC. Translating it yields CASRPGTSGRELAYEQYF. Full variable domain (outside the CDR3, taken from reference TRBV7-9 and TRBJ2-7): DTGVSQNPRHKITKRGQNVTFRCDPISEHNRLYWYRQTLGQGPEFLTYFQNEAQLEKSRLLSDRFSAERPKGSFSTLEIQRTEQGDSAMYLCASRPGTSGRELAYEQYFGPGTRLTVT.

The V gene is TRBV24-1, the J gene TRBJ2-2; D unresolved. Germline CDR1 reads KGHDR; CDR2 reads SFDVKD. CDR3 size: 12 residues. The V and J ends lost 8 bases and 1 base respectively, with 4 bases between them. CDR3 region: CATTGNTGELFF. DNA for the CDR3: TGTGCCACCACCGGGAACACCGGGGAGCTGTTTTTT.

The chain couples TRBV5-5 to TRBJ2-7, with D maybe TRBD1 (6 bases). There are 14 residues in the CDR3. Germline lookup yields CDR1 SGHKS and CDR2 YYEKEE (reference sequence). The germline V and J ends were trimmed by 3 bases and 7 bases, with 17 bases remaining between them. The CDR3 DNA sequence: TGTGCCAGCAGCTCTGACATCCAAGGGGGAGAGCAGTACTTC. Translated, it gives CASSSDIQGGEQYF.

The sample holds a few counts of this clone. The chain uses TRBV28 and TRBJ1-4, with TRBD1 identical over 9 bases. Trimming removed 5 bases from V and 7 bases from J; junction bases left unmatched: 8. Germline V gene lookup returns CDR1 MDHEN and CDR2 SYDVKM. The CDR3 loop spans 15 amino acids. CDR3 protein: CASSAQTGGGEKLFF. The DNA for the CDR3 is TGTGCCAGCAGTGCCCAGACAGGGGGGGGTGAAAAACTGTTTTTT.

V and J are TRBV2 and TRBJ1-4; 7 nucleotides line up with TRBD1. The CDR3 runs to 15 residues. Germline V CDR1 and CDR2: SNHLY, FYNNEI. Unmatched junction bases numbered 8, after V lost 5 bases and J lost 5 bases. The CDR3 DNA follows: TGTGCCAGCAGTTTTTCACAGGGGAAGAATGAAAAACTGTTTTTT. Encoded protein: CASSFSQGKNEKLFF.

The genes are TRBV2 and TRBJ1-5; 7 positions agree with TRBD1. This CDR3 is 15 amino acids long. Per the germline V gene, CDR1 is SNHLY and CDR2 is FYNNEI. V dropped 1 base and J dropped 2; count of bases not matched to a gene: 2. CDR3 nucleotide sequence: TGTGCCAGCAGTGAAGAAGGGACAGGCAATCAGCCCCAGCATTTT. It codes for CASSEEGTGNQPQHF. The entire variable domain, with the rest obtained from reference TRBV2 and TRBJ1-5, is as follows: EPEVTQTPSHQVTQMGQEVILRCVPISNHLYFYWYRQILGQKVEFLVSFYNNEISEKSEIFDDQFSVERPDGSNFTLKIRSTKLEDSAMYFCASSEEGTGNQPQHFGDGTRLSIL.

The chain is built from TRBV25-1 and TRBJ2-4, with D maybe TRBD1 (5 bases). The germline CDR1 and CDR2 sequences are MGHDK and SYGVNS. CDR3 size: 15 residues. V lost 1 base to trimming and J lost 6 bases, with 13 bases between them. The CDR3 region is CASSESRRQGNIQYF. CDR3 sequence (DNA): TGTGCCAGCAGTGAATCCCGCAGGCAGGGAAACATTCAGTACTTC.

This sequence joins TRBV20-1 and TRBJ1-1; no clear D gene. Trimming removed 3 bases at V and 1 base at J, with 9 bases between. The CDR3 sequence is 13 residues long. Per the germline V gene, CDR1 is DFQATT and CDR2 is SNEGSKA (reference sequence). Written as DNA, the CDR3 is TGCAGTGCTAGTGGATTGCGGAACACTGAAGCTTTCTTT. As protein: CSASGLRNTEAFF.